These 8 T cell receptor beta chains were sequenced from one sample in a study of blood T cell repertoires in COVID-19. TCRdb keeps only in-frame clones here, not all; method: immunoSEQ multiplex PCR. This sample has about 170,000 clones, with around 88% found just once. Input material: PBMCs or T cells enriched from blood (not recorded which). These receptors originate from a woman between 50 and 59 years old in a cohort exposed to, infected with or recovered from COVID-19 (not recorded which).

This chain joins TRBV10-1 and TRBJ2-7; TRBD2 matches at 8 bases. CDR3 length: 17 amino acids. The germline gives CDR1 WNHNN, CDR2 SYGVQD (reference sequence). The ends lost 7 bases at V and 3 bases at J; junction bases unmatched: 17. DNA of the CDR3: TGCGCCAGCAAACTTGCCCTATGGCGGGAGGCTTACTACGAGCAGTACTTC. Its translation is CASKLALWREAYYEQYF.

The rearrangement links TRBV20-1 to TRBJ2-7; 11 nucleotides line up with TRBD2. CDR1 is DFQATT and CDR2 is SNEGSKA in the germline V gene (reference sequence). The CDR3 sequence is 15 residues long. J lost 6 bases, V lost 3 bases, and 10 bases had no gene match. DNA of the CDR3: TGCAGTGCTAGTCTTACGACTAGCGGGATAGTCGAGCAGTACTTC. It specifies CSASLTTSGIVEQYF.

V usage is TRBV4-1 and J usage is TRBJ2-2, with 7 bases fitting TRBD1. The germline CDR1 and CDR2 sequences are MGHRA and YSYEKL. This CDR3 region has 17 residues. The V and J ends lost 5 bases and 1 base, in that order; junction bases with no gene match: 10. In DNA, the CDR3 is TGCGCCAGCAGCATCGAACCGGGACAGATGAACACCGGGGAGCTGTTTTTT. Translating it yields CASSIEPGQMNTGELFF.

The V and J genes are TRBV5-5 and TRBJ2-7; 12 bases agree with TRBD1. J lost 6 bases, V lost 4 bases, and 17 bases had no gene match. The germline gives CDR1 SGHKS, CDR2 YYEKEE (reference sequence). The CDR3 consists of 18 residues. For the CDR3, the DNA is TGTGCCAGCAGCACGAGGTGGGCACCGGGACAGGGGGCTTTCGAGCAGTACTTC. This codes for CASSTRWAPGQGAFEQYF. Supplemented by reference TRBV5-5 and TRBJ2-7, the full variable domain reads DAGVTQSPTHLIKTRGQQVTLRCSPISGHKSVSWYQQVLGQGPQFIFQYYEKEERGRGNFPDRFSARQFPNYSSELNVNALLLGDSALYLCASSTRWAPGQGAFEQYFGPGTRLTVT.

On this clone: Other nucleotide sequences in the sample specify the same CDR3. V and J are TRBV9 and TRBJ2-5, with D tentatively TRBD2 (6 bases). V was shortened by 0 bases and J by 5 bases, with 11 bases between the two germline ends. Germline loops: CDR1 SGDLS, CDR2 YYNGEE. The CDR3 contains 14 residues. The DNA of the CDR3 is TGTGCCAGCAGCGTAGGGCCGGCGGGGGAGACCCAGTACTTC. Its protein is CASSVGPAGETQYF. Using reference TRBV9 and TRBJ2-5 for the parts outside the CDR3, the full variable domain is DSGVTQTPKHLITATGQRVTLRCSPRSGDLSVYWYQQSLDQGLQFLIQYYNGEERAKGNILERFSAQQFPDLHSELNLSSLELGDSALYFCASSVGPAGETQYFGPGTRLLVL.

The table lists this clone with a count of one. The V call is TRBV11-3, the J call TRBJ2-1; TRBD1 agrees at 7 bases. The CDR3 is 15 residues long. Germline loops: CDR1 SGHNT, CDR2 YENEEA. V lost 5 bases to trimming and J lost 5 bases; unmatched junction nucleotides: 9. The CDR3 DNA reads as TGTGCCAGCAGCGCCTACGGGACAGAGAACAATGAGCAGTTCTTC. It is translated as CASSAYGTENNEQFF.

The J gene is TRBJ2-2, the V gene TRBV19; 10 bases fit TRBD2. The V gene's germline CDR1 is LNHDA and CDR2 SQIVND (reference sequence). CDR3 length: 18 amino acids. Trimming took 6 bases from V and 5 from J; bases not matched to a gene: 15. The CDR3 coding sequence is TGTGCCAGTAGCCTTCTAGGGACTAGCGCCGATGGGACCGGGGAGCTGTTTTTT. Protein sequence: CASSLLGTSADGTGELFF.

This sequence joins TRBV4-3 and TRBJ1-6, with D perhaps matching TRBD1 (6 bases). In germline, CDR1 is LGHNA, CDR2 YSLEER. Trimming left V 0 bases short and J 4 bases short, with 16 bases between. This CDR3 has 18 amino acids. The CDR3 nucleotides are TGCGCCAGCAGCCAAGATCTTGGCAGGGGTTTGTATAATTCACCCCTCCACTTT. This codes for CASSQDLGRGLYNSPLHF.